The 9 T cell receptor beta chains below come from one sample, sequenced in a study of blood T cells in healthy people across ages. The use of a sample-barcoded 5' primer and a J-beta primer mix characterized a second PCR of roughly 6 to 12 cycles. MiXCR, applied by TCRdb to the 5' RACE reads, yields one record per CDR3 protein. The data hold around 1,900,000 distinct CDR3 sequences, with 39% observed a single time. The sample comprised blood. The receptors originated from a human donor in good health.

The chain uses TRBV4-3 and TRBJ2-1; maybe TRBD1 (6 bases). Looked up from germline, CDR1 is LGHNA and CDR2 is YSLEER. Trimming removed 3 bases at V and 12 bases at J, with 15 bases between. The CDR3 has 13 residues. The CDR3 region is CASSQAIDRLQFF. CDR3 in DNA: TGCGCCAGCAGCCAGGCGATAGACAGGTTGCAGTTCTTC.

Many counts were recorded for this clonotype. This chain uses TRBV20-1 with TRBJ2-1; D is unclear. CDR3 length: 15 residues. From germline, CDR1 is DFQATT and CDR2 SNEGSKA (reference sequence). Trimming shortened V by 4 bases and J by 0 bases, and 13 bases separated the two germline ends. CDR3 amino acids: CSATGQKLSYNEQFF. The CDR3, as DNA: TGCAGTGCTACGGGCCAAAAGCTCTCCTACAATGAGCAGTTCTTC.

This clonotype was seen more than once but under ten times. The chain links TRBV7-2 to TRBJ2-7; the match to TRBD2 covers 7 bases. V trimming: 1 base; J trimming: 0 bases; junction bases outside the gene matches: 6. Germline V lookup: CDR1 SGHTA, CDR2 FQGNSA. This CDR3 has 16 residues. As DNA, the CDR3 is TGTGCCAGCAGCTTAGGGGCGCGGGGGAGCTCCTACGAGCAGTACTTC. This encodes CASSLGARGSSYEQYF. Looking up the rest from reference TRBV7-2 and TRBJ2-7 gives the full variable domain: GAGVSQSPSNKVTEKGKDVELRCDPISGHTALYWYRQSLGQGLEFLIYFQGNSAPDKSGLPSDRFSAERTGGSVSTLTIQRTQQEDSAVYLCASSLGARGSSYEQYFGPGTRLTVT.

With regard to this clonotype: The junction departs from the called germline gene at one end, perhaps through a read error. This chain connects TRBV15 to TRBJ1-2; D remains unclear. This CDR3 is 14 amino acids long. Looked up from germline, CDR1 is LNHNV and CDR2 is YYDKDF (reference sequence). For the CDR3, the DNA is TGTGTCACCAGCCCTAGCGGGCGGATCTATGGCTACACCTTC. Protein: CVTSPSGRIYGYTF.

This clonotype was seen just once. The chain uses TRBV20-1 and TRBJ1-5; possibly TRBD1 for D (5 bases). V lost 0 bases and J lost 3, with 12 bases in between. The CDR3 is 15 residues long. Germline lookup yields CDR1 DFQATT and CDR2 SNEGSKA (reference sequence). CDR3 amino acids: CSARDLQGINQPQHF. CDR3 nucleotides: TGCAGTGCTAGAGATTTGCAGGGTATCAATCAGCCCCAGCATTTT.

This chain joins TRBV5-4 and TRBJ2-4; D gene uncertain. The J call may be incorrect, as the DNA end agrees better with TRBJ2-5. Germline loops: CDR1 SGHNT, CDR2 YYREEE (reference sequence). The CDR3 contains 13 residues. In DNA, the CDR3 is TGTGCCAGCAGCTTCCCCGGGTGGGGGACCCAGTACTTC. Protein: CASSFPGWGTQYF.

CDR3 bases: TGTGCCAGCAGCCTTCCCCAGTGGACTAGAAATGAGCAGTTCTTC. It specifies CASSLPQWTRNEQFF. V and J are TRBV11-3 and TRBJ2-1, with 7 bases that match TRBD2. There are 15 residues in the CDR3. The V gene end was trimmed by 5 bases and the J gene end by 7 bases; junction bases not matched to a gene: 11. Germline CDR1 reads SGHNT; CDR2 reads YENEEA.

The chain is built from TRBV10-3 and TRBJ1-5; D possibly corresponds to TRBD1 (6 bases). Germline V gene sequence: CDR1 ENHRY, CDR2 SYGVKD. The CDR3 covers 16 residues. The V gene lost 4 bases and the J gene lost 0 bases, with 13 bases spanning the gap. Here the CDR3 DNA reads TGTGCCATCAGTGGAGGGGCAGGGGATAGCAATCAGCCCCAGCATTTT. This sequence encodes CAISGGAGDSNQPQHF.

This chain links TRBV7-2 with TRBJ1-5; D is ambiguous. V lost 8 bases to trimming and J lost 1 base, with 9 bases between them. CDR3 length equals 13 residues. Per the germline V gene, CDR1 is SGHTA and CDR2 is FQGNSA. The CDR3 DNA follows: TGTGCCAGCTGCCCGGCGAGCAATCAGCCCCAGCATTTT. It translates to CASCPASNQPQHF.